This T cell receptor (beta chain) was sequenced for a study of blood T cell repertoires in COVID-19. The CDR3 consists of 14 residues. V trimming: 4 bases; J trimming: 0 bases; junction bases outside the gene matches: 1. CDR1 is LNHDA and CDR2 is SQIVND in the germline V gene (reference sequence). The table came from immunoSEQ multiplex PCR; TCRdb's copy has only in-frame clones and leaves some out. The sample shows 200,000 to 250,000 clones, 87% of them seen only once. Specimen: peripheral blood. The chain couples TRBV19 to TRBJ2-7; TRBD1 agrees at 9 bases. This receptor was identified in a woman between 18 and 29 years old who had recovered from COVID-19. The CDR3 here is CASSRDRDSYEQYF. CDR3 nucleotide sequence: TGTGCCAGTAGTAGGGACAGGGACTCCTACGAGCAGTACTTC.